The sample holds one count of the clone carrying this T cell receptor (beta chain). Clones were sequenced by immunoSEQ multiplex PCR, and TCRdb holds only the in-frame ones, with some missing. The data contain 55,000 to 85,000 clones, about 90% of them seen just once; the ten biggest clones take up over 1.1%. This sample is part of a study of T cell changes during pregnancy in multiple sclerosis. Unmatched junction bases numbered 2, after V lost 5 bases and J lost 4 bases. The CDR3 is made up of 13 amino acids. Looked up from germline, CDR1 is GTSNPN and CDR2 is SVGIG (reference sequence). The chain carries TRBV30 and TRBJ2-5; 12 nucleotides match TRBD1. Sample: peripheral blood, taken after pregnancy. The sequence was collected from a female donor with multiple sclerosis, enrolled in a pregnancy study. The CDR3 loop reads CAWGTGGSETQYF. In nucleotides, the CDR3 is TGTGCCTGGGGGACAGGGGGCTCAGAGACCCAGTACTTC.